This TCR beta chain is drawn from a study of OX40 agonist ivuxolimab in advanced cancers. Study-wide background: Checkpoint inhibitors had been given previously to approximately 41% of patients. Partial responses were achieved by three patients, one with hepatocellular carcinoma and two with cutaneous melanoma.

CDR1 is SGHRS and CDR2 is YFSETQ in the germline V gene. The ends lost 2 bases at V and 5 bases at J; junction bases unmatched: 1. The CDR3 contains 13 residues. As regards this clone: Its antigen is currently unknown.

Study-wide results and caveats: In the expanded peripheral T cells, antigen specificity was never determined. In the 0.1 to 3.0 mg/kg range, CD4+ and CD8+ blood T cells had expanded clonally by week 6.

TCRdb keeps only in-frame clones here, not all; method: immunoSEQ multiplex PCR. The table lists approximately 60,000 clones, nearly 85% of them singletons. Sequenced here: CD4+ or CD8+ T cells sorted from blood, sampled in a trial of the OX40 agonist ivuxolimab. The sequence was obtained from an adult with an advanced solid tumor such as melanoma, head and neck, liver or kidney cancer. The V and J genes are TRBV5-1 and TRBJ2-5; 9 bases match TRBD2. CDR3: CASSLGLAETQYF. CDR3 nucleotide sequence: TGCGCCAGCAGCTTAGGACTAGCGGAGACCCAGTACTTC.